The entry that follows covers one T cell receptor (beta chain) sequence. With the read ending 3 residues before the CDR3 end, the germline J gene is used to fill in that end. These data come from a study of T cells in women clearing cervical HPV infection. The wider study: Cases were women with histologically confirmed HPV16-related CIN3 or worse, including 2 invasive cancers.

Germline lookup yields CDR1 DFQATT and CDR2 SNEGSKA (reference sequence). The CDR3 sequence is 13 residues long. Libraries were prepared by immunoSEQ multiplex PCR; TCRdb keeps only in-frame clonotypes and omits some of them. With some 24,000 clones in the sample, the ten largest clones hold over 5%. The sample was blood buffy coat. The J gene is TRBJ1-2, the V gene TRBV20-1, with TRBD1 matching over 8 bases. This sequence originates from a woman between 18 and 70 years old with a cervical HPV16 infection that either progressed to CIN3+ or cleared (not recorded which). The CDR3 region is CSARTGFNNEYTF. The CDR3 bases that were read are TGCAGTGCAAGGACAGGGTTCAACAATGAG.